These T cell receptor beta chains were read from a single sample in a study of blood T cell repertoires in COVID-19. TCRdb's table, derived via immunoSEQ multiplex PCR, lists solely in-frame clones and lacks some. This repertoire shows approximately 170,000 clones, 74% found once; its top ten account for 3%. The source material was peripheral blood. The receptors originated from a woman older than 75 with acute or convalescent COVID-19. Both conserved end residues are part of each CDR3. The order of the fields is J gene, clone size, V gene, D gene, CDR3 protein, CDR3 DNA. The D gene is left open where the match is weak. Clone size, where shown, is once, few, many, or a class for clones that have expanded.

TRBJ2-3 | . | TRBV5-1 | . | CASSLVGFTASTDTQYF | TGCGCCAGCAGCTTGGTCGGATTTACAGCTAGCACAGATACGCAGTATTTT
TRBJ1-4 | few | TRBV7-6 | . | CASSEGQPLNEKLFF | TGTGCCAGCAGCGAAGGACAACCTTTAAATGAAAAACTGTTTTTT
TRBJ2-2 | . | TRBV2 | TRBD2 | CASSENGGFGEFF | TGTGCCAGCAGCGAAAACGGGGGGTTCGGGGAGTTTTTT
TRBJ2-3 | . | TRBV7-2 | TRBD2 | CASRRQGLAAPQTGNTQYF | TGTGCCAGCAGGCGGCAGGGCCTAGCGGCCCCCCAGACGGGGAATACGCAGTATTTT
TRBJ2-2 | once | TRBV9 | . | CASSVAGALNTGELFF | TGTGCCAGCAGCGTAGCCGGAGCCCTCAACACCGGGGAGCTGTTTTTT
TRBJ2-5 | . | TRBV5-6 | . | CASSGGRQGGETQYF | TGTGCCAGCAGCGGGGGCAGACAGGGAGGAGAGACCCAGTACTTC
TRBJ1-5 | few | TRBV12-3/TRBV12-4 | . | CASSLGQNQPQHF | TGTGCCAGCAGTTTAGGGCAAAATCAGCCCCAGCATTTT
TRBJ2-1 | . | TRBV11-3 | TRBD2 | CASSLVAGADNEQFF | TGTGCCAGCAGCTTAGTAGCGGGAGCTGATAATGAGCAGTTCTTC
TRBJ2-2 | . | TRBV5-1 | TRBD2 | CASSLVSGGTGELFF | TGCGCCAGCAGCTTGGTTTCCGGGGGGACCGGGGAGCTGTTTTTT
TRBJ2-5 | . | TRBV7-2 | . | CASSLSEGETQYF | TGTGCCAGCAGCCTCAGCGAGGGAGAGACCCAGTACTTC
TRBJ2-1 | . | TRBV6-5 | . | CAGGGTVEYNEQFF | TGTGCCGGAGGAGGGACAGTAGAATACAATGAGCAGTTCTTC
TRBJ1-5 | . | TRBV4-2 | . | CASSLHRNQPQHF | TGTGCCAGCAGCCTCCACAGGAATCAGCCCCAGCATTTT
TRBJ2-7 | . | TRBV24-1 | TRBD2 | CATSDPTSGGYEQYF | TGTGCCACCAGTGACCCGACTAGCGGTGGCTACGAGCAGTACTTC
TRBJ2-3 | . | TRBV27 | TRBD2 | CASRPFGLAELDTQYF | TGTGCCAGCAGGCCTTTCGGACTAGCGGAGTTGGATACGCAGTATTTT
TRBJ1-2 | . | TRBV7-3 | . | CASSVDRNYGYTF | TGTGCCAGCAGCGTCGACAGGAACTATGGCTACACCTTC
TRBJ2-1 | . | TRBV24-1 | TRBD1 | CATSDFRTGYNEQFF | TGTGCCACCAGTGACTTCCGGACAGGTTACAATGAGCAGTTCTTC
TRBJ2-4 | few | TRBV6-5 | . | CASSSQGLAKNIQYF | TGTGCCAGCAGTTCTCAGGGATTAGCCAAAAACATTCAGTACTTC
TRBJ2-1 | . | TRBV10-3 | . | CAISEFKAGMNYNEQFF | TGTGCCATCAGTGAGTTCAAGGCGGGAATGAACTACAATGAGCAGTTCTTC
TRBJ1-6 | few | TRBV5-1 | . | CASSLDSYNSPLHF | TGCGCCAGCAGCTTAGACAGTTATAATTCACCCCTCCACTTT
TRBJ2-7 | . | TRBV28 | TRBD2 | CASSLPGGSSYEQYF | TGTGCCAGCAGTTTACCCGGCGGGAGCTCCTACGAGCAGTACTTC
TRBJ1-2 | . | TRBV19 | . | CASIPTSTPYGYTF | TGTGCCAGTATCCCGACTTCAACCCCCTATGGCTACACCTTC
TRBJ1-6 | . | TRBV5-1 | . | CASSLKGDNSPLHF | TGCGCCAGCAGCTTGAAGGGGGATAATTCACCCCTCCACTTT
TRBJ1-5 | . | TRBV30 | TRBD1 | CAWSVGTVNQPQHF | TGTGCCTGGAGTGTCGGGACAGTTAATCAGCCCCAGCATTTT
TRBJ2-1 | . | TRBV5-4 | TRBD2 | CASSLGLGNEQFF | TGTGCCAGCAGTCTTGGACTAGGGAATGAGCAGTTCTTC
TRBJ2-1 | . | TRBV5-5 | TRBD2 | CASSLDLAEYNEQFF | TGTGCCAGCAGCTTGGATCTAGCGGAGTACAATGAGCAGTTCTTC
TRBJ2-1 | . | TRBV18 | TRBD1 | CASSSWARTGDPNNEQFF | TGTGCCAGCTCATCCTGGGCCCGGACAGGGGATCCGAACAATGAGCAGTTCTTC
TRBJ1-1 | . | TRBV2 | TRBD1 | CASSVFSKGTGDEPSLGTEAFF | TGTGCCAGCAGTGTTTTTAGTAAAGGGACAGGGGACGAACCTTCGTTGGGTACTGAAGCTTTCTTT
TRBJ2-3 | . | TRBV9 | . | CASSVGPPQYTDTQYF | TGTGCCAGCAGCGTGGGGCCCCCGCAGTACACAGATACGCAGTATTTT
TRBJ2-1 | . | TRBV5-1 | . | CASSLPQAGNYNEQFF | TGCGCCAGCAGCTTGCCCCAGGCAGGGAACTACAATGAGCAGTTCTTC